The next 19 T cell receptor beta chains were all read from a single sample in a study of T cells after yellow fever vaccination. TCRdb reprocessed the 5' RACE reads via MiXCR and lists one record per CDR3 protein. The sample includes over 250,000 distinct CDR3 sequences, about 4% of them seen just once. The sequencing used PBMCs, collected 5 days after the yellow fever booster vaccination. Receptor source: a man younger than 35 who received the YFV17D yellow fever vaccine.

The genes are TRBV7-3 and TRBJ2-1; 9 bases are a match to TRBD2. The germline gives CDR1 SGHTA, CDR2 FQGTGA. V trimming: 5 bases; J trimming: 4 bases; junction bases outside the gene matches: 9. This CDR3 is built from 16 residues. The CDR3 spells CASSTEGAGGYNEQFF. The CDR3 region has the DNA TGTGCCAGCAGCACCGAAGGAGCGGGGGGTTACAATGAGCAGTTCTTC.

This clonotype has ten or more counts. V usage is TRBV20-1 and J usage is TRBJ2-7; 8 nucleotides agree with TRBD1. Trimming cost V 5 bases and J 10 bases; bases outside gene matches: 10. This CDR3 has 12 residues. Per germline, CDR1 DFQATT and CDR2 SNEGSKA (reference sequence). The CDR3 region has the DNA TGCAGTGCTCCTGACAGGGGTCTAACACAGTACTTC. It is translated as CSAPDRGLTQYF.

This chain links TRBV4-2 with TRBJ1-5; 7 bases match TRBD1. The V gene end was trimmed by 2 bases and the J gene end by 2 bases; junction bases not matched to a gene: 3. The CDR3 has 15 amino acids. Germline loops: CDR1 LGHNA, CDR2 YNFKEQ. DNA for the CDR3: TGTGCCAGCAGCCAAACCCAGGGGGGCAATCAGCCCCAGCATTTT. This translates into CASSQTQGGNQPQHF.

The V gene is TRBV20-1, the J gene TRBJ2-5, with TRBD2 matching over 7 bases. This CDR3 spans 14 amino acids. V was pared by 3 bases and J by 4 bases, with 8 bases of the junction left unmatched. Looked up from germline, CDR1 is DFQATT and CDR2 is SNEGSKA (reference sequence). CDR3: CSASPAGKVETQYF. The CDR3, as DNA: TGCAGTGCTAGCCCAGCGGGGAAAGTAGAGACCCAGTACTTC.

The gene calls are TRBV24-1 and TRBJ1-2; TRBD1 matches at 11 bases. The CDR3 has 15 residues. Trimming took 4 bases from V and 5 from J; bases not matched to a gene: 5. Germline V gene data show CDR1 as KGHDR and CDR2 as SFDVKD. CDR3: CATSDAGTGGYGYTF. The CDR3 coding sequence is TGTGCCACCAGTGACGCCGGGACAGGGGGATATGGCTACACCTTC.

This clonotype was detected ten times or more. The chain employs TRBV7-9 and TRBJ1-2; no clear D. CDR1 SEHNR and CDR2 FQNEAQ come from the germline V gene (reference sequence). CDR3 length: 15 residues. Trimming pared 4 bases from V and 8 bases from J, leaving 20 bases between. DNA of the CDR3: TGTGCCAGCAGCTCAGCCTTCAGGACGGTGGAGGGCTACACCTTC. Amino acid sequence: CASSSAFRTVEGYTF.

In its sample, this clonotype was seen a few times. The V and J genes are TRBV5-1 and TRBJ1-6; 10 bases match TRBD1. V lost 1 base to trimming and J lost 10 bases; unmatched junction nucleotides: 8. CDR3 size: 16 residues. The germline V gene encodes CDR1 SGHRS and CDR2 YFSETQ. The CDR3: CASSLLGGQGQSPLHF. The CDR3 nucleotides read TGCGCCAGCAGCTTGTTAGGGGGACAGGGGCAATCACCCCTCCACTTT. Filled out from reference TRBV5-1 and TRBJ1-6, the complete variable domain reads KAGVTQTPRYLIKTRGQQVTLSCSPISGHRSVSWYQQTPGQGLQFLFEYFSETQRNKGNFPGRFSGRQFSNSRSEMNVSTLELGDSALYLCASSLLGGQGQSPLHFGNGTRLTVT.

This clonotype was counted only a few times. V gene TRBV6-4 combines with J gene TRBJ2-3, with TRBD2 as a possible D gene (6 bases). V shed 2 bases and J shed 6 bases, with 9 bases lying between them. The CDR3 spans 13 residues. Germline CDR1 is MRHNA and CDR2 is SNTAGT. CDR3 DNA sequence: TGTGCCAGCAGTGACGAACGGGGGGATACGCAGTATTTT. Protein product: CASSDERGDTQYF.

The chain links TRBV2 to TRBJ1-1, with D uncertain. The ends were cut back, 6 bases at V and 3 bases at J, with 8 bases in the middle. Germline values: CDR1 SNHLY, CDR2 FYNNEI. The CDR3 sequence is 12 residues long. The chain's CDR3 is CASRVEDTEAFF. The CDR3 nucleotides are TGTGCCAGCAGGGTTGAGGACACTGAAGCTTTCTTT.

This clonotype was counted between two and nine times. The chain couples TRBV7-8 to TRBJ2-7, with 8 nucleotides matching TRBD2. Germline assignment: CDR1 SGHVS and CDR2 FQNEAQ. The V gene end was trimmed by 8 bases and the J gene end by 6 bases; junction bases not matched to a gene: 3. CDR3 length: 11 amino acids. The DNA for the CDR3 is TGTGCCAGCCTCGGGGGGGCCGAGCAGTACGTC. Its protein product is CASLGGAEQYV.

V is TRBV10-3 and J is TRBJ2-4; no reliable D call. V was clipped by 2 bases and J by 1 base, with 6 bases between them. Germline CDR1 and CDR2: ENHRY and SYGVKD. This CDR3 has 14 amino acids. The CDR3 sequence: CAISEDLAKNIQYF. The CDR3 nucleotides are TGTGCCATCAGTGAGGATCTCGCCAAAAACATTCAGTACTTC.

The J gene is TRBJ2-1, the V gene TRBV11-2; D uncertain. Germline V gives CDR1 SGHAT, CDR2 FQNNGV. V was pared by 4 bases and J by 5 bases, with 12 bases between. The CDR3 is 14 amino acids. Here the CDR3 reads CASSWIPNNNEQFF. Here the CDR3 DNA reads TGTGCCAGCAGCTGGATTCCTAATAACAATGAGCAGTTCTTC.

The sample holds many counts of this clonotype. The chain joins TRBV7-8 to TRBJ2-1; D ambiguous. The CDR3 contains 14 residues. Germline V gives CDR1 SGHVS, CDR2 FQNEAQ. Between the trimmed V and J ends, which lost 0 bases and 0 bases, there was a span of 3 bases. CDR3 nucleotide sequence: TGTGCCAGCAGCTTAGCAGGCTCCTACAATGAGCAGTTCTTC. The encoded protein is CASSLAGSYNEQFF.

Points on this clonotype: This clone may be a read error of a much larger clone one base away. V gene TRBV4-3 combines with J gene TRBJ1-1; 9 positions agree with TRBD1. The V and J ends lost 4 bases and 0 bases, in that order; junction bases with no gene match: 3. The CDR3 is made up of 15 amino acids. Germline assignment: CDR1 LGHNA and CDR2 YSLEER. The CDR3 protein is CASSLDRGVNTEAFF. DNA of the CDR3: TGCGCCAGCAGCCTGGACAGGGGCGTGAACACTGAAGCTTTCTTT.

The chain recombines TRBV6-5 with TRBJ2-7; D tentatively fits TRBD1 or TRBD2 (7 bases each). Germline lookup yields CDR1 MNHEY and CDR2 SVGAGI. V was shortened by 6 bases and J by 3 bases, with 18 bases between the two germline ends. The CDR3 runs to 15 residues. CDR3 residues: CASRILAGGDYEQYV. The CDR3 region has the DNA TGTGCCAGCAGAATACTTGCAGGGGGGGACTACGAGCAGTACGTC.

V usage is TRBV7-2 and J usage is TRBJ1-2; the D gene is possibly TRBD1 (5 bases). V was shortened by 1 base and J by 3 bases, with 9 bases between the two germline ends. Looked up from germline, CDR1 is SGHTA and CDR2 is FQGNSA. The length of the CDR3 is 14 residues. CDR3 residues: CASSLEGLYYGYTF. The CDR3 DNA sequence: TGTGCCAGCAGCTTAGAGGGACTTTACTATGGCTACACCTTC.

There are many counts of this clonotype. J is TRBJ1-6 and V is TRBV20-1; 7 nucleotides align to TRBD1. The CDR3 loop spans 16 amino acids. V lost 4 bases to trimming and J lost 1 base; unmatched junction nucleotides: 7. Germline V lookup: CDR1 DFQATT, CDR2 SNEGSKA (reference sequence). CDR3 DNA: TGCAGTGCTACGACAGGGATAGGGTCCTATAATTCACCCCTCCACTTT. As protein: CSATTGIGSYNSPLHF.

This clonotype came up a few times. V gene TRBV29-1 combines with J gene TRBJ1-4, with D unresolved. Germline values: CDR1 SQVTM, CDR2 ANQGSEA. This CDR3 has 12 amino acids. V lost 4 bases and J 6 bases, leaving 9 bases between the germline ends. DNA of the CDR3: TGCAGCGTTGTCTTGAGTGATGAAAAACTGTTTTTT. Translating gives CSVVLSDEKLFF. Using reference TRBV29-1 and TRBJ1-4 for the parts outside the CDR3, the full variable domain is SAVISQKPSRDICQRGTSLTIQCQVDSQVTMMFWYRQQPGQSLTLIATANQGSEATYESGFVIDKFPISRPNLTFSTLTVSNMSPEDSSIYLCSVVLSDEKLFFGSGTQLSVL.

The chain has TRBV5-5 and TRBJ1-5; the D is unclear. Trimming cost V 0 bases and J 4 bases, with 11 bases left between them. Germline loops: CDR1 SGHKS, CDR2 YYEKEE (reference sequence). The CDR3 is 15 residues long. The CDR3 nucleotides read TGTGCCAGCAGCTTGGTTTCCGCCAGTAATCAGCCCCAGCATTTT. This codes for CASSLVSASNQPQHF. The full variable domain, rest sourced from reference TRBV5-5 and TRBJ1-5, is DAGVTQSPTHLIKTRGQQVTLRCSPISGHKSVSWYQQVLGQGPQFIFQYYEKEERGRGNFPDRFSARQFPNYSSELNVNALLLGDSALYLCASSLVSASNQPQHFGDGTRLSIL.